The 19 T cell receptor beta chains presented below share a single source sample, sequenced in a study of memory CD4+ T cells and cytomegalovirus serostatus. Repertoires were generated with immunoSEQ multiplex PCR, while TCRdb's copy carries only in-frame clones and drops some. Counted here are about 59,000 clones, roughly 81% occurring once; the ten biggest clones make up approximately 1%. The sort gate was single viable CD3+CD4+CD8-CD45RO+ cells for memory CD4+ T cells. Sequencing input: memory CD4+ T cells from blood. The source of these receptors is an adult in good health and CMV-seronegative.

CDR3 coding DNA: TGTGCCAGTAGTATTCCGGGACTAGCGGCCCCACTCTACGAGCAGTACTTC. This codes for CASSIPGLAAPLYEQYF. The chain combines TRBV19 with TRBJ2-7; 11 bases agree with TRBD2. Germline V gives CDR1 LNHDA, CDR2 SQIVND (reference sequence). Germline trimming cut 3 bases from V and 3 bases from J; bases unmatched to any gene: 10. The CDR3 spans 17 residues.

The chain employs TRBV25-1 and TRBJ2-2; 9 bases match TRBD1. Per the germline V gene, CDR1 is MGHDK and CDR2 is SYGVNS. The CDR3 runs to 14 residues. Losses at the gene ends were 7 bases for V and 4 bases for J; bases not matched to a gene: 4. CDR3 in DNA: TGTGCCAGCACCACAGGGGGCCGCACCGGGGAGCTGTTTTTT. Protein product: CASTTGGRTGELFF.

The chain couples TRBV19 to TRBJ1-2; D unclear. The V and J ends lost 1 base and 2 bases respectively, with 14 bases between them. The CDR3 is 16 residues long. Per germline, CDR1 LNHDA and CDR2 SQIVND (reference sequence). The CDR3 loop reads CASSIGAQRKNYGYTF. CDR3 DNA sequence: TGTGCCAGTAGTATAGGGGCACAGAGAAAGAACTATGGCTACACCTTC. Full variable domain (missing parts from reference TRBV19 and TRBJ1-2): DGGITQSPKYLFRKEGQNVTLSCEQNLNHDAMYWYRQDPGQGLRLIYYSQIVNDFQKGDIAEGYSVSREKKESFPLTVTSAQKNPTAFYLCASSIGAQRKNYGYTFGSGTRLTVV.

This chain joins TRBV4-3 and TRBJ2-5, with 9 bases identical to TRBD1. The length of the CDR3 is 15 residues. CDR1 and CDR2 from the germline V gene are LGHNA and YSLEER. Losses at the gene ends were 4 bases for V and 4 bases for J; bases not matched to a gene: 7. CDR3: CASSPTGGRGETQYF. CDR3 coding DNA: TGCGCCAGCAGCCCGACAGGGGGAAGAGGAGAGACCCAGTACTTC.

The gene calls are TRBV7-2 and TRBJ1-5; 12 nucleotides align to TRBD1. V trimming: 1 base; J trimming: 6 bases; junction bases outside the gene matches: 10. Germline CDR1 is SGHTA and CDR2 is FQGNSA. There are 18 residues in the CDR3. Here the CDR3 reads CASSLVGTGGLMGQPQHF. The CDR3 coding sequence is TGTGCCAGCAGCTTAGTTGGGACAGGGGGCTTAATGGGTCAGCCCCAGCATTTT.

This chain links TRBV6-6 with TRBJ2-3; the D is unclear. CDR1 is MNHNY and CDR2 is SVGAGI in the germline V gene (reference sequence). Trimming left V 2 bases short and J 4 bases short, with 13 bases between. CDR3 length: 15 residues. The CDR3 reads CASSYGVASADTQYF. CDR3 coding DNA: TGTGCCAGCAGTTACGGGGTTGCGTCCGCAGATACGCAGTATTTT.

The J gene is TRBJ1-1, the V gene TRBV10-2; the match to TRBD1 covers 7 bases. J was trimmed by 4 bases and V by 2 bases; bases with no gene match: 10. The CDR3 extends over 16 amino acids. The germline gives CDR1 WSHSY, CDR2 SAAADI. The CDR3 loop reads CASSERGTERFTEAFF. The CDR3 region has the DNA TGCGCCAGCAGTGAGCGGGGGACAGAAAGGTTCACTGAAGCTTTCTTT.

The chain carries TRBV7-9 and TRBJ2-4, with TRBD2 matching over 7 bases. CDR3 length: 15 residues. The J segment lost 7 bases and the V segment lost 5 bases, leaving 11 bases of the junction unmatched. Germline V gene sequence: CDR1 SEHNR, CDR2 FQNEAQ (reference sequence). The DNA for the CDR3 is TGTGCCAGCAGCCCGATCGGTAGTAGCGGGAACATTCAGTACTTC. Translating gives CASSPIGSSGNIQYF.

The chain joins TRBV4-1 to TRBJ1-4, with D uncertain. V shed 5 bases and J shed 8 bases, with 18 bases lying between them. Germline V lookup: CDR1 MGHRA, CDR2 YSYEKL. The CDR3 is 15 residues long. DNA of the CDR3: TGCGCCAGCAGCTCCCTTCCCGGTCCTGGAGAAAAACTGTTTTTT. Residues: CASSSLPGPGEKLFF.

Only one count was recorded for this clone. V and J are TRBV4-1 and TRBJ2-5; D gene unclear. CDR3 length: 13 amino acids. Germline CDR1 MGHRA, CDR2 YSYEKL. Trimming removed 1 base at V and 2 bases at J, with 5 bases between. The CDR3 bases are TGCGCCAGCAGCCAAGCCCCTCAAGAGACCCAGTACTTC. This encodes CASSQAPQETQYF.

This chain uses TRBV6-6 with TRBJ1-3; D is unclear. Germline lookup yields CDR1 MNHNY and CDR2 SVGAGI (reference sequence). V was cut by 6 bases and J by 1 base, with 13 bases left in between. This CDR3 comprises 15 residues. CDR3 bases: TGTGCCAGCAGACTAGATTCACGATCTGGAAACACCATATATTTT. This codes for CASRLDSRSGNTIYF.

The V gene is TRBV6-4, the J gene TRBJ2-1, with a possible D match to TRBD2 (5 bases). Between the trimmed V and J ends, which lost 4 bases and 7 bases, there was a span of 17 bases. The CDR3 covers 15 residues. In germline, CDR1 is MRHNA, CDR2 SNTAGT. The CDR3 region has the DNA TGTGCCAGCAGTGGACTAACCGGAGCAATGAATGAGCAGTTCTTC. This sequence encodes CASSGLTGAMNEQFF.

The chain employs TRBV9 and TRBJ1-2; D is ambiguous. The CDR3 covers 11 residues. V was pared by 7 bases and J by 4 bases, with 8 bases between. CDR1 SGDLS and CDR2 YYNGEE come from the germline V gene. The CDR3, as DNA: TGTGCCAGCTCAACAGTCTATGGCTACACCTTC. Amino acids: CASSTVYGYTF.

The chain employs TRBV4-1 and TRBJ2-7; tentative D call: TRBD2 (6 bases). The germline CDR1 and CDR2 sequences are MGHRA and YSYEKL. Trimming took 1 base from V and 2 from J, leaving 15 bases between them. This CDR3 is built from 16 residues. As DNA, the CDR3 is TGCGCCAGCAGCCAAGGAGAATGGGGGGACCCCTACGAGCAGTACTTC. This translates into CASSQGEWGDPYEQYF.

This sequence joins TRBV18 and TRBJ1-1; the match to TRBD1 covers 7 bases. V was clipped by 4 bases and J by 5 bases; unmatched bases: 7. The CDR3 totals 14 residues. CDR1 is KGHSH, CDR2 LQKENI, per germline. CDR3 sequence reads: CASSLGTDVTEAFF. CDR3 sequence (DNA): TGTGCCAGCTCACTGGGGACAGACGTAACTGAAGCTTTCTTT.

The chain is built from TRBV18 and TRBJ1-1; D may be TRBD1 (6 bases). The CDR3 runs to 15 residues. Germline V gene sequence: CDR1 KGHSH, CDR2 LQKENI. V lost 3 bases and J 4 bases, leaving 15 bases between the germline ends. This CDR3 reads CASSPGGTIGTEAFF. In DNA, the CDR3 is TGTGCCAGCTCACCGGGGGGCACCATAGGCACTGAAGCTTTCTTT.

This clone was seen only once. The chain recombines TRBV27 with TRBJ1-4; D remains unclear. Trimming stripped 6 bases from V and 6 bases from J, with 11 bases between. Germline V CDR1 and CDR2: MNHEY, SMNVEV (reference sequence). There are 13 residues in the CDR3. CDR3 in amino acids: CASRDDPYEKLFF. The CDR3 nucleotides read TGTGCCAGCAGGGACGACCCTTATGAAAAACTGTTTTTT.

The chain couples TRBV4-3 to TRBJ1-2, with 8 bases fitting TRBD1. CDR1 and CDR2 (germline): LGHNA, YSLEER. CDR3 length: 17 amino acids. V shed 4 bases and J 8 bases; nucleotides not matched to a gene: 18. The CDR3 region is CASSLTSKRTGGGGYTF. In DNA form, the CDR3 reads TGCGCCAGCAGCCTTACCTCTAAGAGAACAGGGGGAGGCGGCTACACCTTC.

DNA for the CDR3: TGTGCCAGCAGCTGGACAGGGGGCGCTGGGGCCAACGTCCTGACTTTC. It yields the protein CASSWTGGAGANVLTF. The V call is TRBV11-3, the J call TRBJ2-6; TRBD1 matches at 11 bases. V lost 4 bases and J lost 2; bases outside the gene matches: 1. Germline V lookup: CDR1 SGHNT, CDR2 YENEEA. The length of the CDR3 is 16 residues.